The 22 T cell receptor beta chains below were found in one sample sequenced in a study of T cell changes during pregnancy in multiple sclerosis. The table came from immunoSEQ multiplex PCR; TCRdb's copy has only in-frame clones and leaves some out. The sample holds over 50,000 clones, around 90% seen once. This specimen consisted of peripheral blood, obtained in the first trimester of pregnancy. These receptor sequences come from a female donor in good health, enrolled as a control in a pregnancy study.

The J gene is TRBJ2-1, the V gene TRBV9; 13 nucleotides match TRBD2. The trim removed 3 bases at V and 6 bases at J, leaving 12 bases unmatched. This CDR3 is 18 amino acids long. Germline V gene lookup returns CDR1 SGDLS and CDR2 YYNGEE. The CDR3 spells CASSATGTSGTSGNEQFF. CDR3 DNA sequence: TGTGCCAGCAGCGCCACCGGGACTAGCGGGACCTCCGGCAATGAGCAGTTCTTC.

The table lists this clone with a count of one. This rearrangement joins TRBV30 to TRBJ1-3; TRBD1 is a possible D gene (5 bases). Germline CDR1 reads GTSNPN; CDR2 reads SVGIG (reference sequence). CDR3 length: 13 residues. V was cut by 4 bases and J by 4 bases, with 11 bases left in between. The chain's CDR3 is CAWMLGAGNTIYF. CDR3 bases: TGTGCCTGGATGTTAGGGGCAGGAAACACCATATATTTT.

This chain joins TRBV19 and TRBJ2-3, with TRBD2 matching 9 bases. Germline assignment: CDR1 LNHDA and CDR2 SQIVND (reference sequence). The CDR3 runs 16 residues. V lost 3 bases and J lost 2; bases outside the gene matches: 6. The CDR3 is CASSIHSGGLTDTQYF. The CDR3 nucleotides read TGTGCCAGTAGTATTCACAGCGGGGGGCTCACAGATACGCAGTATTTT.

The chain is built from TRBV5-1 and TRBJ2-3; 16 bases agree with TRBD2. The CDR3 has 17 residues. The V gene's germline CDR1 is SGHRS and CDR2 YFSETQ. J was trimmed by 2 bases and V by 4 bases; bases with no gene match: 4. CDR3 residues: CASSSGTSGGVTDTQYF. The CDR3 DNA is TGCGCCAGCAGCAGCGGGACTAGCGGGGGGGTCACAGATACGCAGTATTTT.

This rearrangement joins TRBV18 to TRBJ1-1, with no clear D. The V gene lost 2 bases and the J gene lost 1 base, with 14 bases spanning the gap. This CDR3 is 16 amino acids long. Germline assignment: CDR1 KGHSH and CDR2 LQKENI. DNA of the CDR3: TGTGCCAGCTCACCAATAAGAGCTCGAGCGAACACTGAAGCTTTCTTT. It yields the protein CASSPIRARANTEAFF.

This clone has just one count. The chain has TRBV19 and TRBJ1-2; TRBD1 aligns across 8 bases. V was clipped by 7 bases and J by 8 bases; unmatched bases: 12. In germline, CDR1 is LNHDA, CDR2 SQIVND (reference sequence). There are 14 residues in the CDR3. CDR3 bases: TGTGCCAGTACCACCGGGACAGGAGGGTGGGGCTACACCTTC. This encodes CASTTGTGGWGYTF. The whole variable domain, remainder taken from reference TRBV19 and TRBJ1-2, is DGGITQSPKYLFRKEGQNVTLSCEQNLNHDAMYWYRQDPGQGLRLIYYSQIVNDFQKGDIAEGYSVSREKKESFPLTVTSAQKNPTAFYLCASTTGTGGWGYTFGSGTRLTVV.

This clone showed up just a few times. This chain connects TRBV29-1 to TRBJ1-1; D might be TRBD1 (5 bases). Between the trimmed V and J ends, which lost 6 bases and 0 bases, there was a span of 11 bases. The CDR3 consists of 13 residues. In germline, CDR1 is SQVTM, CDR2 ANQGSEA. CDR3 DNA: TGCAGCGTCGCGGGACGGCTGAACACTGAAGCTTTCTTT. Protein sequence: CSVAGRLNTEAFF.

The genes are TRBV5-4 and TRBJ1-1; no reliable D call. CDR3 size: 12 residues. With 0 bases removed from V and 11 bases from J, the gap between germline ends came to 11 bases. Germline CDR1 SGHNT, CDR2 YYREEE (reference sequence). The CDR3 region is CASSLATDLAFF. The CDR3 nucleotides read TGTGCCAGCAGCTTGGCCACGGACTTGGCTTTCTTT.

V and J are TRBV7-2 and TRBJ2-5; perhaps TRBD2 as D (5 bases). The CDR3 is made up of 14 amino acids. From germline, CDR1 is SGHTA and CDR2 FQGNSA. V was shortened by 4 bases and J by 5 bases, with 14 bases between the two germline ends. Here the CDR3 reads CASSSFQRKETQYF. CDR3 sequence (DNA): TGTGCCAGCAGCTCTTTCCAGCGGAAGGAGACCCAGTACTTC.

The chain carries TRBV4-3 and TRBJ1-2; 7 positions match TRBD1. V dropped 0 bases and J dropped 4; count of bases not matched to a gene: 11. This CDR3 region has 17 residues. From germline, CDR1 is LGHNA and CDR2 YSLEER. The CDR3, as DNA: TGCGCCAGCAGCCAAGAGTCAAGTATAGGGGGCGTCTATGGCTACACCTTC. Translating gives CASSQESSIGGVYGYTF.

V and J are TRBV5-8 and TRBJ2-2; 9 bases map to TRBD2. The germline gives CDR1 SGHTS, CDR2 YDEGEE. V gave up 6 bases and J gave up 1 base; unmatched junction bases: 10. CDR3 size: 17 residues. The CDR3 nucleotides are TGTGCCAGCATCAAACGGAGACTAGCGGTGAACACCGGGGAGCTGTTTTTT. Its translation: CASIKRRLAVNTGELFF.

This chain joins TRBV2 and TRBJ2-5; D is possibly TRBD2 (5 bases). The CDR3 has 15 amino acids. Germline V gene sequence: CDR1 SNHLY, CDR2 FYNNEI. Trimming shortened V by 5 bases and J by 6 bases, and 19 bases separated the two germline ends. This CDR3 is CASSQLDAEGKTQYF. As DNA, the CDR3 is TGTGCCAGCAGTCAACTCGACGCCGAGGGAAAGACCCAGTACTTC.

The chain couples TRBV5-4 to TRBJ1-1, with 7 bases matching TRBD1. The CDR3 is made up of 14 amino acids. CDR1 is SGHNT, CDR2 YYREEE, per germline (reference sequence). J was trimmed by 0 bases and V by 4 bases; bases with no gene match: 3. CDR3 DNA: TGTGCCAGCAGCGTGGACAGGTTGAACACTGAAGCTTTCTTT. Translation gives CASSVDRLNTEAFF.

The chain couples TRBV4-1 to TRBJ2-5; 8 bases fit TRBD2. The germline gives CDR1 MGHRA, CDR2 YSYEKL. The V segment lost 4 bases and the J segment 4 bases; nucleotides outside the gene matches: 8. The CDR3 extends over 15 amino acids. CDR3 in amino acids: CASSLGRGAGETQYF. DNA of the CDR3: TGCGCCAGCAGCCTCGGGCGGGGGGCCGGAGAGACCCAGTACTTC.

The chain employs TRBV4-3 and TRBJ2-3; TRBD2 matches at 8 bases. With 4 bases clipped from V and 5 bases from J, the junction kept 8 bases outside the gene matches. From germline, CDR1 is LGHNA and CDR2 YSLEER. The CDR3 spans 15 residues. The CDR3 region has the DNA TGCGCCAGCAGCCGCCTATTCGGGGGGGGAGATACGCAGTATTTT. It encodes CASSRLFGGGDTQYF.

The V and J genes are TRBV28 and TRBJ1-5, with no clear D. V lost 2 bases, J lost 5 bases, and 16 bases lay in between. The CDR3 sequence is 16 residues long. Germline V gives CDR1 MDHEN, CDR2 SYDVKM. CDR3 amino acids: CASSLLSRVSYQPQHF. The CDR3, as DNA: TGTGCCAGCAGTTTACTGTCGAGGGTTTCCTATCAGCCCCAGCATTTT.

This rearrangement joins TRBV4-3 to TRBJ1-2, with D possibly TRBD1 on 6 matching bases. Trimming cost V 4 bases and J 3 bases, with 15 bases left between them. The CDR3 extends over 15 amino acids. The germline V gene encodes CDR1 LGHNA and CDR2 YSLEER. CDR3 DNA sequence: TGCGCCAGCAGCCTGGGCAGAGGGGGAGACTATGGCTACACCTTC. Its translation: CASSLGRGGDYGYTF.

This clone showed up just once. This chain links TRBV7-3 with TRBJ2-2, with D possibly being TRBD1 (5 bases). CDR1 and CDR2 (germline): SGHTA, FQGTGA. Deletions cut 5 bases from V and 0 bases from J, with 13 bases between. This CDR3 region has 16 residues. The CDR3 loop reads CASSPRPTANTGELFF. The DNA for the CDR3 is TGTGCCAGCAGCCCCCGTCCGACAGCGAACACCGGGGAGCTGTTTTTT.

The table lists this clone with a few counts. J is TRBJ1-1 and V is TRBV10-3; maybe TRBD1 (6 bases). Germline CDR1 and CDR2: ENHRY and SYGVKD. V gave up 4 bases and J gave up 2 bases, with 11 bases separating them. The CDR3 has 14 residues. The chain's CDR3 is CAISGTAINTEAFF. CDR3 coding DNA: TGTGCCATCAGTGGGACAGCGATAAACACTGAAGCTTTCTTT.

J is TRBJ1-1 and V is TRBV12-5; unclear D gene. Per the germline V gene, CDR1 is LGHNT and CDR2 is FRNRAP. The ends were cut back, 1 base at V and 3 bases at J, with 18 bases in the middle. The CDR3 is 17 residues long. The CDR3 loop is CASGLAATDPGDTEAFF. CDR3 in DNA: TGTGCTAGTGGTTTGGCAGCGACGGACCCCGGGGACACTGAAGCTTTCTTT.

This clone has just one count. The CDR3 DNA reads as TGTGCCAGCAGATCGGGGGGACAGGGGGCGTCCGGGGAGCTGTTTTTT. The encoded protein is CASRSGGQGASGELFF. This chain links TRBV7-9 with TRBJ2-2; 12 bases are a match to TRBD1. The germline gives CDR1 SEHNR, CDR2 FQNEAQ (reference sequence). The CDR3 is 16 amino acids. With 6 bases clipped from V and 6 bases from J, the junction kept 8 bases outside the gene matches.

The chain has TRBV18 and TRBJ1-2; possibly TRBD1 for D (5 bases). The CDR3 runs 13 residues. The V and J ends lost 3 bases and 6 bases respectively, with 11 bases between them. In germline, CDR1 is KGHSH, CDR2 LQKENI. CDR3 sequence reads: CASSPSRDHGYTF. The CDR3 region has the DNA TGTGCCAGCTCACCCTCCAGGGATCATGGCTACACCTTC.